This TCR beta chain was sequenced during a study of cytomegalovirus exposure and HLA in healthy donors. The study, taken as a whole, reports: In a later analysis, HLA-associated TCR beta chains were more clonally expanded than equally common others. Analyzed later, most CMV-associated TCR beta chains appeared HLA-restricted. Within an earlier analysis, most TCR beta V segments proved productive either about 87% or about 30% of the time.

Germline V gene data show CDR1 as LNHDA and CDR2 as SQIVND (reference sequence). The CDR3 is 15 amino acids. J was trimmed by 0 bases and V by 5 bases; bases with no gene match: 7. For this clone: Its antigen is unknown.

Use of 60 Vbeta and 13 Jbeta primers characterized the PCR. TCRdb's copy holds only in-frame clones and misses some; the assay was immunoSEQ multiplex PCR. The clone table shows 21,000 or so clones, with the ten largest holding approximately 23%. Sequenced input: PBMCs. V is TRBV19 and J is TRBJ2-7, with TRBD2 matching over 7 bases. The TCR was taken from a man aged 55 to 70 in good health and CMV-seropositive. In nucleotides, the CDR3 is TGTGCCAGTAGTGGGTACGGGAGGAGCTCCTACGAGCAGTACTTC. It is translated as CASSGYGRSSYEQYF.